This T cell receptor (beta chain) was captured by sequencing in a study of cytomegalovirus exposure and HLA in healthy donors. Study summary: Earlier sequencing of approximately 180 million T cells yielded roughly 120 million unique TCR beta sequences.

The primer mix had 60 Vbeta and 13 Jbeta primers. Method: immunoSEQ multiplex PCR; TCRdb's copy keeps in-frame clones and lacks some. The sample has approximately 180,000 clones; about four fifths are singletons. General study results and limits: A later analysis linked 15,000 to 20,000 TCR beta sequences to HLA alleles at 0.05 false discovery rate. Within an earlier analysis, most TCR beta V segments proved productive either about 90% or about 30% of the time. Cytomegalovirus-associated status was assigned to some 180 TCR beta chains.

This clone was seen a handful of times. The antigen is not known. Germline CDR1 MNHNY, CDR2 SVGAGI (reference sequence). V gave up 6 bases and J gave up 2 bases, with 19 bases separating them. The CDR3 totals 16 residues. The material sequenced was PBMCs. The chain couples TRBV6-6 to TRBJ1-1; no definite D call. The TCR was taken from a girl aged 10 to 17 in good health and CMV-seropositive. DNA for the CDR3: TGTGCCAGCAGCCTCGGAGCGACGGTTAGCAACACTGAAGCTTTCTTT. This sequence encodes CASSLGATVSNTEAFF.